Listed here is a single T cell receptor beta chain. The CDR3 has 16 amino acids. The V and J ends lost 1 base and 3 bases, in that order; junction bases with no gene match: 6. The germline CDR1 and CDR2 sequences are MGHRA and YSYEKL. The data were obtained in a study of blood T cell repertoires in COVID-19. Generated by immunoSEQ multiplex PCR, the TCRdb table keeps only in-frame clones and is missing some. This table holds tens of thousands of clones, about 78% found once. The rearrangement uses TRBV4-1 and TRBJ2-7, with 10 bases that match TRBD2. Material for sequencing was peripheral blood. This clonotype was sampled from a human donor in a cohort sampled during active COVID-19. The CDR3 is CASSQVWTSGFYEQYF. The CDR3 DNA sequence: TGCGCCAGCAGCCAAGTGTGGACTAGCGGTTTCTACGAGCAGTACTTC.